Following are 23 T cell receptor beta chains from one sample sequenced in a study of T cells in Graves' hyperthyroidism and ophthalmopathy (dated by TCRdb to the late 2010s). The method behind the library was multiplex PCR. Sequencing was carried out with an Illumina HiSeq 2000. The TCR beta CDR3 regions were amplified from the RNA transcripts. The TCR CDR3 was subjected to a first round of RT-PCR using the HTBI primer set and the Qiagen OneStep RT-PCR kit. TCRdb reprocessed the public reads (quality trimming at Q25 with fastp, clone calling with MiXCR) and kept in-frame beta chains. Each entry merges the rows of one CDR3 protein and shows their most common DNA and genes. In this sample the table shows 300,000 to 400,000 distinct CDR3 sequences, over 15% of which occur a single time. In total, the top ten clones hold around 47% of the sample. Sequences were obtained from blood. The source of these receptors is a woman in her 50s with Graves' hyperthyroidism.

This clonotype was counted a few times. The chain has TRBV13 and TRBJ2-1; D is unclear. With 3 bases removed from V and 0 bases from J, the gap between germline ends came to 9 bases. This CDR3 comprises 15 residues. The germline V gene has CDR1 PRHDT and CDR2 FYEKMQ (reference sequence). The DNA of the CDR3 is TGTGCCAGCAGCTTGGGCAAGAGCTCCTACAATGAGCAGTTCTTC. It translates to CASSLGKSSYNEQFF.

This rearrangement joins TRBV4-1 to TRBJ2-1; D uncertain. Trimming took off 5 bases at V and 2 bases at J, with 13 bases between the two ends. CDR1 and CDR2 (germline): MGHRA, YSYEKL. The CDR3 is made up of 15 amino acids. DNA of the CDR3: TGCGCCAGCAGCACCCAGGACGCGGCCTACAATGAGCAGTTCTTC. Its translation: CASSTQDAAYNEQFF.

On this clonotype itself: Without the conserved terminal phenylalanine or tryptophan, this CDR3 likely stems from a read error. This CDR3 is CASSSSPGTVNTEAFL. DNA for the CDR3: TGTGCCAGCAGCTCTAGTCCCGGGACAGTAAACACTGAAGCTTTCCTT. The chain recombines TRBV2 with TRBJ1-1, with 7 nucleotides matching TRBD1. The CDR3 contains 16 residues. The V segment lost 6 bases and the J segment 2 bases; nucleotides outside the gene matches: 12. Germline V gene lookup returns CDR1 SNHLY and CDR2 FYNNEI.

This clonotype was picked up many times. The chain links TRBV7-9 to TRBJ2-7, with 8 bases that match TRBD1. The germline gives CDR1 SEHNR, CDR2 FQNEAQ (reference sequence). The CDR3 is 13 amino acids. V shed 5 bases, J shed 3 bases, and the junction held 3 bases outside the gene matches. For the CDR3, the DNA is TGTGCCAGCAGCGAAGGGACAGGCTACGAGCAGTACTTC. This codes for CASSEGTGYEQYF.

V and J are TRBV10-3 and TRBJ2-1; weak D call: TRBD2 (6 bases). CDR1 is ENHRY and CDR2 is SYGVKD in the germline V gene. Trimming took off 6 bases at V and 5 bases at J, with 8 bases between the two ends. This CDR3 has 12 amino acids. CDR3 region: CAIRPSDNEQFF. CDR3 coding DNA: TGTGCCATCAGGCCTAGCGACAATGAGCAGTTCTTC.

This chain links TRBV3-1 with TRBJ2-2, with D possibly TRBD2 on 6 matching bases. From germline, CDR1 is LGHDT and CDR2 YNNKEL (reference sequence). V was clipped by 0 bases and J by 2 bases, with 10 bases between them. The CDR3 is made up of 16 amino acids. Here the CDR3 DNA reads TGTGCCAGCAGCCAAGAACCGGGGACTAACACCGGGGAGCTGTTTTTT. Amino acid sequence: CASSQEPGTNTGELFF. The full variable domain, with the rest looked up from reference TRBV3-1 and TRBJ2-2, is DTAVSQTPKYLVTQMGNDKSIKCEQNLGHDTMYWYKQDSKKFLKIMFSYNNKELIINETVPNRFSPKSPDKAHLNLHINSLELGDSAVYFCASSQEPGTNTGELFFGEGSRLTVL.

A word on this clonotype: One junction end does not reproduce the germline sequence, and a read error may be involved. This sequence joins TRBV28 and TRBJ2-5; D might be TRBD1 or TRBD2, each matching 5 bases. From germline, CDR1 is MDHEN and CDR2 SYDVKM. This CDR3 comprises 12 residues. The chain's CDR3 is CASSRDQETRYF. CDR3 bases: TGTGCCAGCAGCAGGGACCAAGAGACCCGGTACTTC.

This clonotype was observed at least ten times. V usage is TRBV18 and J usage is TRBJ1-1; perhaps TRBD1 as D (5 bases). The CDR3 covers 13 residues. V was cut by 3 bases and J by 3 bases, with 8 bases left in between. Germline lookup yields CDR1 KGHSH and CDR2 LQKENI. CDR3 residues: CASSPSGYTEAFF. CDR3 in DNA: TGTGCCAGCTCACCCTCAGGGTACACTGAAGCTTTCTTT.

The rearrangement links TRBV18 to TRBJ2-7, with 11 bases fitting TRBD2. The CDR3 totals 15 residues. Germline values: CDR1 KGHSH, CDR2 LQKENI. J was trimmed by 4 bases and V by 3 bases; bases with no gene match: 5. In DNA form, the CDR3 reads TGTGCCAGCTCACCGGGAGCTAGCGGGGGGTACGAGCAGTACTTC. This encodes CASSPGASGGYEQYF.

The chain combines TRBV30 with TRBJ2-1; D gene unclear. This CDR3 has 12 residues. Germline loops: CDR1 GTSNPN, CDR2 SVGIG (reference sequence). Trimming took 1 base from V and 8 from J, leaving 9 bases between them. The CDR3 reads CAWSGTIDEQFF. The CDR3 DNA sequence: TGTGCCTGGAGTGGTACGATCGATGAGCAGTTCTTC.

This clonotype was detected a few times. The CDR3 sequence is CAISESKGMETQYF. CDR3 DNA: TGTGCCATCAGTGAGTCGAAGGGGATGGAGACCCAGTACTTC. The chain carries TRBV10-3 and TRBJ2-5, with D maybe TRBD1 (5 bases). Between the trimmed V and J ends, which lost 0 bases and 5 bases, there was a span of 10 bases. Per germline, CDR1 ENHRY and CDR2 SYGVKD. There are 14 residues in the CDR3.

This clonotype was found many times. The CDR3 here is CASSSGTGITDTQYF. CDR3 DNA: TGCGCCAGCAGCTCCGGGACAGGGATCACAGATACGCAGTATTTT. V usage is TRBV5-1 and J usage is TRBJ2-3; the match to TRBD1 covers 9 bases. The CDR3 is made up of 15 amino acids. CDR1 and CDR2 from the germline V gene are SGHRS and YFSETQ. V shed 3 bases and J 2 bases; nucleotides not matched to a gene: 4.

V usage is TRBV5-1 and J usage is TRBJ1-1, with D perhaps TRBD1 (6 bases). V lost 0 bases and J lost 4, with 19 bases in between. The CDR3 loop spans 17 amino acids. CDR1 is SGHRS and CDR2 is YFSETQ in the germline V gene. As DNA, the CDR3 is TGCGCCAGCAGCTTGGGGGGGGCGACCTGGGCATCCACTGAAGCTTTCTTT. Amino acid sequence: CASSLGGATWASTEAFF.

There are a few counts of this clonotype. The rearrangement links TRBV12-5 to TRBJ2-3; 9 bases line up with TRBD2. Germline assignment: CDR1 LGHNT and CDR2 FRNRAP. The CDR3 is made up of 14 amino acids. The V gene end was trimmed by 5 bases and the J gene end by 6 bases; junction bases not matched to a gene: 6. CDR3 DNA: TGTGCTAGTGGTCCTCTAGCGGGGATCGATACGCAGTATTTT. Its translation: CASGPLAGIDTQYF.

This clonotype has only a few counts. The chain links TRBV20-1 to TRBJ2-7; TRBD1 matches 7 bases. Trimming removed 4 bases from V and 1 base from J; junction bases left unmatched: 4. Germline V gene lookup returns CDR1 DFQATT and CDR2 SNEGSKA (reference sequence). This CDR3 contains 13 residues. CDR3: CSATEGQSYEQYF. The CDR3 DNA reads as TGCAGTGCTACCGAGGGACAGTCCTACGAGCAGTACTTC.

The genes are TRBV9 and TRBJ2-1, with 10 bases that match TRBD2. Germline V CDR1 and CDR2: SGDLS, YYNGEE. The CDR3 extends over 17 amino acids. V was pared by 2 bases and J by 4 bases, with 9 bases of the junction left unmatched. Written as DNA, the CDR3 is TGTGCCAGCAGCGTCGGAATAGCGGGAGGCGGGTACAATGAGCAGTTCTTC. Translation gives CASSVGIAGGGYNEQFF. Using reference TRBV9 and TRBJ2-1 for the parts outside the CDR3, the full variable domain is DSGVTQTPKHLITATGQRVTLRCSPRSGDLSVYWYQQSLDQGLQFLIQYYNGEERAKGNILERFSAQQFPDLHSELNLSSLELGDSALYFCASSVGIAGGGYNEQFFGPGTRLTVL.

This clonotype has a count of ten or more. The CDR3 sequence is CASSLSGDAGVETQYF. The CDR3 region has the DNA TGTGCCAGCAGTTTATCAGGAGATGCGGGGGTAGAGACCCAGTACTTC. This chain joins TRBV12-3 or TRBV12-4 and TRBJ2-5, with TRBD2 identical over 7 bases. The CDR3 is made up of 16 amino acids. V was pared by 2 bases and J by 4 bases, with 10 bases of the junction left unmatched.

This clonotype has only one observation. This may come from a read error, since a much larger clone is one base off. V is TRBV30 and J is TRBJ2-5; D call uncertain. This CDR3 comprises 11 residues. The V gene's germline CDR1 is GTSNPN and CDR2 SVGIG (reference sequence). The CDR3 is CAWTVGETQCF. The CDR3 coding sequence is TGTGCCTGGACGGTTGGAGAGACCCAGTGCTTC.

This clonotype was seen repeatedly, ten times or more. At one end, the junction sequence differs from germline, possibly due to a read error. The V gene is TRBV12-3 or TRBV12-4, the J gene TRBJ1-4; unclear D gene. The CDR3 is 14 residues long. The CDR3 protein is CASSRISSNEKLFF. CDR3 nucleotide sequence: TGTGCCAGCAGTAGGATCTCTAGTAATGAGAAACTGTTTTTT.

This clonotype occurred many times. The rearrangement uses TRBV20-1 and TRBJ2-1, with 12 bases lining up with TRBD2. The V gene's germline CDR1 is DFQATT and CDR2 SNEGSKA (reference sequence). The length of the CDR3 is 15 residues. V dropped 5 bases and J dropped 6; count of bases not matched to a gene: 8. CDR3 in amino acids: CSAFPPGLAGNEQFF. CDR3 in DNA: TGCAGTGCTTTTCCCCCGGGACTAGCGGGCAATGAGCAGTTCTTC.

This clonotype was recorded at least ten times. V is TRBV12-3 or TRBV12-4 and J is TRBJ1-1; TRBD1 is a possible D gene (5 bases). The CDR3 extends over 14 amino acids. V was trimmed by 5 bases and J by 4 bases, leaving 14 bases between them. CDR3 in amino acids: CASSTFGTGTEAFF. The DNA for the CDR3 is TGTGCCAGCAGTACCTTTGGGACCGGCACTGAAGCTTTCTTT.

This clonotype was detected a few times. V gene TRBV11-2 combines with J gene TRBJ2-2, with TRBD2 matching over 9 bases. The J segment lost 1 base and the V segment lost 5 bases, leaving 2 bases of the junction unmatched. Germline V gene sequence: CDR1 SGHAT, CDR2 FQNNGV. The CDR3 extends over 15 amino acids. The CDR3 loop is CASSGSGRNTGELFF. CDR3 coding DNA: TGTGCCAGCAGCGGTAGCGGGAGGAACACCGGGGAGCTGTTTTTT.

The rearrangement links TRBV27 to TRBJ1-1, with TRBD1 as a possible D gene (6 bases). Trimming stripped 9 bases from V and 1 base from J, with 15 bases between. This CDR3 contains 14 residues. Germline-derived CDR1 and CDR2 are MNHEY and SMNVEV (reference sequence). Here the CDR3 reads CASKNRGQNTEAFF. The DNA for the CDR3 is TGTGCCAGTAAGAACCGGGGGCAGAACACTGAAGCTTTCTTT.